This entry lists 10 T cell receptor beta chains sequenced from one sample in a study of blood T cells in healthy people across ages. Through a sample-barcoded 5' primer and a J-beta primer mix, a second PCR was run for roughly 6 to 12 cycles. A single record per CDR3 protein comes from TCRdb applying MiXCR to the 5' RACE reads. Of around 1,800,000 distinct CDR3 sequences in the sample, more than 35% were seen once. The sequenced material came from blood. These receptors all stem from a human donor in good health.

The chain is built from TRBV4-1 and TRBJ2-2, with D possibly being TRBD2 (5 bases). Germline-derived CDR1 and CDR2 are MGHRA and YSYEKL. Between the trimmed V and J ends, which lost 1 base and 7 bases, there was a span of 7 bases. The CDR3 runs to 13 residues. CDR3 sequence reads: CASSQVEVGELFF. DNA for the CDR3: TGCGCCAGCAGCCAAGTGGAGGTCGGGGAGCTGTTTTTT.

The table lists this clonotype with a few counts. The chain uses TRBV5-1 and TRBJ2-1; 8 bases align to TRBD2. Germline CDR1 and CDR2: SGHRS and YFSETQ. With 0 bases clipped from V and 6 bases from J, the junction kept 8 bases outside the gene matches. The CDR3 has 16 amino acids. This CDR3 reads CASSLAEAGESNEQFF. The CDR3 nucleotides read TGCGCCAGCAGCTTGGCCGAAGCGGGGGAGAGCAATGAGCAGTTCTTC.

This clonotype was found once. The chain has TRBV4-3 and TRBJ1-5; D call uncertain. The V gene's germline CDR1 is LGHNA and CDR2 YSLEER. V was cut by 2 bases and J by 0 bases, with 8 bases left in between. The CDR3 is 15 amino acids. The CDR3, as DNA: TGCGCCAGCAGCCAAATGTTGGGTAGCAATCAGCCCCAGCATTTT. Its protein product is CASSQMLGSNQPQHF.

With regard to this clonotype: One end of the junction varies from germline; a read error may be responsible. The CDR3 region is CANSVWTGAAQYF. In nucleotides, the CDR3 is TGTGCCAACAGCGTGTGGACAGGGGCGGCCCAGTACTTC. The rearrangement links TRBV5-5 to TRBJ2-5; TRBD1 agrees at 9 bases. The CDR3 has 13 residues. The germline gives CDR1 SGHKS, CDR2 YYEKEE (reference sequence).

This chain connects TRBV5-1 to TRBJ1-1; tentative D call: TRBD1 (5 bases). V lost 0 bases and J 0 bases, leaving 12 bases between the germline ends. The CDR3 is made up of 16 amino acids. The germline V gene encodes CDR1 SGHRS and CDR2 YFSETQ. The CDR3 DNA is TGCGCCAGCAGCTTGGGGGGGACGGAAGTGAACACTGAAGCTTTCTTT. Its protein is CASSLGGTEVNTEAFF.

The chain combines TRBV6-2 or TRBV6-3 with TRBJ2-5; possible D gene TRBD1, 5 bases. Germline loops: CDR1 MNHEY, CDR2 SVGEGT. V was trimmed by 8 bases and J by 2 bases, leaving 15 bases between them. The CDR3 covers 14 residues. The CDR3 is CASAMDTRQETQYF. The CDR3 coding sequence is TGTGCCAGCGCTATGGACACCCGGCAAGAGACCCAGTACTTC.

CDR3 loop: CSANTGGAGGYTF. The CDR3 nucleotides are TGCAGCGCTAATACAGGGGGCGCGGGGGGCTACACCTTC. The rearrangement uses TRBV29-1 and TRBJ1-2; 9 bases are a match to TRBD1. V lost 7 bases, J lost 8 bases, and 11 bases stayed unmatched. Germline CDR1 SQVTM, CDR2 ANQGSEA. CDR3 length equals 13 residues.

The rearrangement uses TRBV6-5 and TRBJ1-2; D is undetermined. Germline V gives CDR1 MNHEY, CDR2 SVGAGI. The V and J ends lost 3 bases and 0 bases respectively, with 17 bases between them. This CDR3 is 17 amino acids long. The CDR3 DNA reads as TGTGCCAGCAGTTATTTCGGTCTCTACCCCTCTAACTATGGCTACACCTTC. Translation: CASSYFGLYPSNYGYTF.

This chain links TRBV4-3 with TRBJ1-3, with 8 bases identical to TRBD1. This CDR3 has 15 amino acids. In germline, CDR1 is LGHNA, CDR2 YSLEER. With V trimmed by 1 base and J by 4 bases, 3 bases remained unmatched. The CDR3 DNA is TGCGCCAGCAGCCAAGCAGGGGGCGCCGGAAACACCATATATTTT. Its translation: CASSQAGGAGNTIYF.

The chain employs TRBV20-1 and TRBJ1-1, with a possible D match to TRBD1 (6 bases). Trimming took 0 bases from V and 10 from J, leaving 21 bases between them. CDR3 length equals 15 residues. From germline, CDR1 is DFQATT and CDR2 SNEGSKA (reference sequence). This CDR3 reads CSARDSRGPGVGAFF. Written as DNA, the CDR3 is TGCAGTGCTAGAGATTCACGGGGGCCCGGGGTCGGAGCTTTCTTT.